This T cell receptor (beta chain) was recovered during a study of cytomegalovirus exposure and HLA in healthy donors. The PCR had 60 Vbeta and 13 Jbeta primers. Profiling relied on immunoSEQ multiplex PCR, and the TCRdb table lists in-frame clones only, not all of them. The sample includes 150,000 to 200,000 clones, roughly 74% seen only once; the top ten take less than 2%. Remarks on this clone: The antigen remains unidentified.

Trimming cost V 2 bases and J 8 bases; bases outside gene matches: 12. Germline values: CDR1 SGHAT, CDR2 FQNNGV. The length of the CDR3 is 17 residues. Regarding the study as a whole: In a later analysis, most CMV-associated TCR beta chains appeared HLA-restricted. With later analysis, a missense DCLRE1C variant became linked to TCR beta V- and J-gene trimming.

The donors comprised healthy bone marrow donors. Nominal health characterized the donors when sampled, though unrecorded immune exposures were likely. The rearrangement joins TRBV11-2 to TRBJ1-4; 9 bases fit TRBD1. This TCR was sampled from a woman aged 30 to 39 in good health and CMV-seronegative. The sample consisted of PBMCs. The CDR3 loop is CASSLWAPGTGKEKLFF. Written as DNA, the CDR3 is TGTGCCAGCAGCTTATGGGCCCCCGGGACAGGGAAGGAAAAACTGTTTTTT.